The T cell receptor (beta chain) under discussion was sequenced for a study of blood T cell repertoires in COVID-19. In the original processing: For nucleated cells, counts were estimated from reference gene primer amplification. TCRdb's copy holds only in-frame clones and misses some; the assay was immunoSEQ multiplex PCR. V, J and clone size are those of that table, while D and trimming were read from the DNA. Counted here are approximately 260,000 clones, around 85% occurring once; the ten biggest clones make up roughly 3.5%. This CDR3 region has 15 residues. Germline V gene data show CDR1 as MNHEY and CDR2 as SVGAGI. Losses at the gene ends were 6 bases for V and 1 base for J; bases not matched to a gene: 6.

J is TRBJ2-1 and V is TRBV6-5, with TRBD1 identical over 7 bases. Sequenced sample: PBMCs or T cells enriched from blood (not recorded which). The clonotype originates from a woman between 35 and 50 years old with acute COVID-19. Here the CDR3 DNA reads TGTGCCAGCAGGGCCGGGACAGATTCCTACAATGAGCAGTTCTTC. Its protein product is CASRAGTDSYNEQFF.